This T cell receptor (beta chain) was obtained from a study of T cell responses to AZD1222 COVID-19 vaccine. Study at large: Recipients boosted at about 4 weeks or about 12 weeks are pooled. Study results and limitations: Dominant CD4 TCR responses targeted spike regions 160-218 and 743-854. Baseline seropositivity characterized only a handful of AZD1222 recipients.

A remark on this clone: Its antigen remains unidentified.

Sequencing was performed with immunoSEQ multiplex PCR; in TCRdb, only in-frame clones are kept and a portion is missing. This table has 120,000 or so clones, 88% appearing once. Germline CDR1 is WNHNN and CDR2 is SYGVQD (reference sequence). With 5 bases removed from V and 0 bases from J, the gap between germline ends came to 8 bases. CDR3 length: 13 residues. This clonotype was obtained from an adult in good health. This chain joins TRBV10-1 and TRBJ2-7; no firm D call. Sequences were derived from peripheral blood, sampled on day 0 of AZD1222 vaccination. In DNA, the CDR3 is TGCGCCAGCAGTTCTTCCGACTCCTACGAGCAGTACTTC. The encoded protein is CASSSSDSYEQYF.